This T cell receptor beta chain was documented in a study of cytomegalovirus exposure and HLA in healthy donors. Study conclusions and caveats: One variant, a missense change in DCLRE1C, was linked in a later analysis to TCR beta V- and J-gene trimming.

Donors sampled were nominally healthy, though unrecorded immune exposures were likely. Trimming cost V 10 bases and J 2 bases, with 13 bases left between them. The CDR3 totals 13 residues. Germline values: CDR1 SNHLY, CDR2 FYNNEI. This clone has a handful of counts. Its matching antigen is unknown. The PCR employed 60 Vbeta primers together with 13 Jbeta primers. Sequencing was performed with immunoSEQ multiplex PCR; in TCRdb, only in-frame clones are kept and a portion is missing. The profile shows more than 100,000 clones, 80% of them singletons. The origin of this receptor is a female donor in good health and CMV-seropositive. Sequenced input: PBMCs. The chain uses TRBV2 and TRBJ2-3, with a possible D match to TRBD1 (6 bases). CDR3 bases: TGTGCCATGAGGGACACTTACACAGATACGCAGTATTTT. Amino acid sequence: CAMRDTYTDTQYF.